The 28 T cell receptor beta chains presented below share a single source sample, sequenced in a study of blood T cell repertoires in COVID-19. Profiling relied on immunoSEQ multiplex PCR, and the TCRdb table lists in-frame clones only, not all of them. The repertoire consists of about 120,000 clones, with 80% to 90% occurring once and the leading ten covering approximately 30%. Sequencing was performed on peripheral blood. Source of these receptors: a man aged 65-85 years with active or convalescent COVID-19.

The chain has TRBV27 and TRBJ1-1; TRBD1 aligns across 9 bases. The CDR3 totals 17 residues. The junction had 12 bases not matched to a gene; V was cut back by 6 bases and J by 1 base. The germline CDR1 and CDR2 sequences are MNHEY and SMNVEV (reference sequence). CDR3 sequence: CASRLRGQGRANTEAFF. CDR3 sequence (DNA): TGTGCCAGCAGACTCAGGGGACAGGGAAGGGCGAACACTGAAGCTTTCTTT.

This rearrangement joins TRBV28 to TRBJ1-3; D gene uncertain. The CDR3 is 14 amino acids. Germline CDR1 and CDR2: MDHEN and SYDVKM. Trimming shortened V by 7 bases and J by 1 base, and 11 bases separated the two germline ends. Here the CDR3 reads CASTEGRSGNTIYF. CDR3 DNA sequence: TGTGCCAGCACTGAGGGAAGGTCTGGAAACACCATATATTTT.

This clone has just one count. The chain is built from TRBV11-3 and TRBJ2-3; tentatively, D is TRBD1 (6 bases). Germline assignment: CDR1 SGHNT and CDR2 YENEEA. This CDR3 is built from 14 residues. Trimming removed 5 bases from V and 4 bases from J, with 13 bases in between. This chain's CDR3 is CASSTRDNPDTQYF. DNA of the CDR3: TGTGCCAGCAGCACCCGGGACAACCCAGATACGCAGTATTTT.

The genes are TRBV9 and TRBJ1-2, with D possibly TRBD1 on 5 matching bases. CDR1 and CDR2 (germline): SGDLS, YYNGEE. V was clipped by 4 bases and J by 7 bases, with 11 bases between them. The CDR3 covers 12 residues. This chain's CDR3 is CASSTWRGGYTF. DNA of the CDR3: TGTGCCAGCAGCACCTGGAGGGGTGGCTACACCTTC.

The chain's CDR3 is CASSQDGTSSYEQYF. CDR3 DNA sequence: TGCGCCAGCAGCCAAGACGGGACTAGCAGCTACGAGCAGTACTTC. V is TRBV4-1 and J is TRBJ2-7, with 9 bases that match TRBD2. V lost 0 bases and J lost 3; bases outside the gene matches: 3. The CDR3 extends over 15 amino acids. Germline V gene lookup returns CDR1 MGHRA and CDR2 YSYEKL.

The rearrangement links TRBV29-1 to TRBJ2-7, with D possibly matching TRBD1 (5 bases). The V and J ends lost 0 bases and 6 bases respectively, with 9 bases between them. CDR1 and CDR2 (germline): SQVTM, ANQGSEA. This CDR3 region has 12 residues. As DNA, the CDR3 is TGCAGCGTTGAAGAGCCAAGGGGCGAGCAGTACTTC. It specifies CSVEEPRGEQYF.

The J gene is TRBJ1-1, the V gene TRBV28; 7 bases are shared with TRBD1. Germline lookup yields CDR1 MDHEN and CDR2 SYDVKM. The CDR3 sequence is 15 residues long. J lost 5 bases, V lost 4 bases, and 10 bases had no gene match. CDR3 region: CASSSGGAGGTEAFF. DNA for the CDR3: TGTGCCAGCAGTTCCGGCGGGGCAGGGGGAACTGAAGCTTTCTTT.

A word on this clone: This may stem from a read error, because a much larger clone lies one nucleotide away. The J gene is TRBJ2-7, the V gene TRBV11-2; TRBD1 aligns across 7 bases. The CDR3 runs to 12 residues. Germline-derived CDR1 and CDR2 are SGHAT and FQNNGV. V trimming: 4 bases; J trimming: 6 bases; junction bases outside the gene matches: 3. Here the CDR3 DNA reads TGTGCCAGCAGCTACGACAGGGTCGAGCAGTACTTC. The encoded protein is CASSYDRVEQYF.

The chain combines TRBV11-2 with TRBJ2-5, with a tentative D call TRBD1 (5 bases). Trimming took off 5 bases at V and 7 bases at J, with 14 bases between the two ends. Germline V gives CDR1 SGHAT, CDR2 FQNNGV. This CDR3 is 13 amino acids long. For the CDR3, the DNA is TGTGCCAGCAGCGGGTGGGGCTCCACGACCCAGTACTTC. Translated, it gives CASSGWGSTTQYF.

The chain is built from TRBV30 and TRBJ2-7, with unresolved D. Trimming cost V 0 bases and J 11 bases, with 14 bases left between them. Germline CDR1 is GTSNPN and CDR2 is SVGIG (reference sequence). This CDR3 spans 12 amino acids. CDR3 loop: CAWSVAGTEKYF. The CDR3 nucleotides are TGTGCCTGGAGTGTCGCAGGTACAGAGAAGTACTTC.

The rearrangement joins TRBV4-1 to TRBJ2-3, with TRBD2 identical over 9 bases. CDR3 size: 17 residues. J was trimmed by 9 bases and V by 2 bases; bases with no gene match: 15. CDR1 is MGHRA and CDR2 is YSYEKL in the germline V gene. This chain's CDR3 is CASSQRTSETPQATQYF. CDR3 DNA sequence: TGCGCCAGCAGCCAAAGGACTAGCGAGACCCCCCAGGCCACGCAGTATTTT.

This clone was observed once. The chain recombines TRBV5-1 with TRBJ1-6, with 9 bases fitting TRBD1. CDR3 length: 15 residues. After removal of 6 bases from V and 9 bases from J, the junction contained 10 bases not matched to a gene. Germline V lookup: CDR1 SGHRS, CDR2 YFSETQ. The CDR3 bases are TGCGCCAGCACCGAGGGGACAGGGAGTTTTTCACCCCTCCACTTT. Protein: CASTEGTGSFSPLHF. The whole variable domain, remainder taken from reference TRBV5-1 and TRBJ1-6, is KAGVTQTPRYLIKTRGQQVTLSCSPISGHRSVSWYQQTPGQGLQFLFEYFSETQRNKGNFPGRFSGRQFSNSRSEMNVSTLELGDSALYLCASTEGTGSFSPLHFGNGTRLTVT.

V and J are TRBV18 and TRBJ2-1; 8 nucleotides line up with TRBD2. This CDR3 contains 16 residues. Germline CDR1 and CDR2: KGHSH and LQKENI. Losses at the gene ends were 1 base for V and 0 bases for J; bases not matched to a gene: 2. The CDR3 DNA follows: TGTGCCAGCTCACCACAAAGCGGGAGCTCCTACAATGAGCAGTTCTTC. This encodes CASSPQSGSSYNEQFF.

The chain has TRBV18 and TRBJ2-1, with TRBD2 matching over 13 bases. Germline loops: CDR1 KGHSH, CDR2 LQKENI. CDR3 length equals 16 residues. Germline trimming cut 2 bases from V and 3 bases from J; bases unmatched to any gene: 1. The DNA for the CDR3 is TGTGCCAGCTCACCAGGGACTAGCGGGAACTACAATGAGCAGTTCTTC. Translation gives CASSPGTSGNYNEQFF.

The CDR3 DNA reads as TGTGCCAGCCGACGCTCCGGGACACCCAACACTGAAGCTTTCTTT. Translated: CASRRSGTPNTEAFF. The gene calls are TRBV28 and TRBJ1-1; a weak D match, TRBD1 (6 bases). The CDR3 runs to 15 residues. Germline values: CDR1 MDHEN, CDR2 SYDVKM. V lost 8 bases and J lost 2, with 18 bases in between.

The V and J genes are TRBV7-8 and TRBJ1-1; D gene ambiguous. Trimming shortened V by 4 bases and J by 3 bases, and 18 bases separated the two germline ends. Looked up from germline, CDR1 is SGHVS and CDR2 is FQNEAQ. The CDR3 sequence is 16 residues long. The DNA of the CDR3 is TGTGCCAGCAGCTCCCTCACAGCCCCGGTAGACACTGAAGCTTTCTTT. This codes for CASSSLTAPVDTEAFF.

V gene TRBV27 combines with J gene TRBJ1-5; no definite D call. V was shortened by 8 bases and J by 9 bases, with 11 bases between the two germline ends. The length of the CDR3 is 11 residues. The germline V gene encodes CDR1 MNHEY and CDR2 SMNVEV (reference sequence). As DNA, the CDR3 is TGTGCCAGCCCCCCTATCGCGCCCCAGCATTTT. Its translation: CASPPIAPQHF.

The chain recombines TRBV28 with TRBJ2-5; TRBD2 matches at 9 bases. The CDR3 runs to 19 residues. CDR1 is MDHEN and CDR2 is SYDVKM in the germline V gene. The V gene end was trimmed by 7 bases and the J gene end by 2 bases; junction bases not matched to a gene: 20. CDR3 sequence (DNA): TGTGCCAGCAATAACATAGCGGCGGGAGGGCCGTTCGGGCAAGAGACCCAGTACTTC. Translated: CASNNIAAGGPFGQETQYF.

The J gene is TRBJ2-1, the V gene TRBV13; a possible D gene is TRBD1 (6 bases). V was clipped by 6 bases and J by 3 bases, with 9 bases between them. Per the germline V gene, CDR1 is PRHDT and CDR2 is FYEKMQ (reference sequence). There are 13 residues in the CDR3. The CDR3: CASRHRVYNEQFF. The DNA for the CDR3 is TGTGCCAGCAGACACAGGGTCTACAATGAGCAGTTCTTC.

The V and J genes are TRBV28 and TRBJ1-5, with TRBD1 as a possible D gene (6 bases). The V and J ends lost 4 bases and 2 bases respectively, with 15 bases between them. The CDR3 covers 16 residues. Germline CDR1 and CDR2: MDHEN and SYDVKM. The CDR3: CASSSSGVGGNQPQHF. As DNA, the CDR3 is TGTGCCAGCAGTTCGTCAGGGGTTGGTGGCAATCAGCCCCAGCATTTT.

The rearrangement uses TRBV2 and TRBJ2-3, with TRBD1 matching over 10 bases. CDR3 length: 15 residues. V lost 6 bases, J lost 3 bases, and 6 bases stayed unmatched. Germline loops: CDR1 SNHLY, CDR2 FYNNEI. This CDR3 reads CASRDRDRGTDTQYF. DNA of the CDR3: TGTGCCAGCAGGGACCGGGACAGGGGAACAGATACGCAGTATTTT.

The rearrangement links TRBV11-2 to TRBJ2-5; no clear D gene. The CDR3 contains 15 residues. Germline CDR1 and CDR2: SGHAT and FQNNGV. The V and J ends lost 5 bases and 2 bases respectively, with 15 bases between them. CDR3 DNA sequence: TGTGCCAGCAGCACCACTATGGGTGGGCAAGAGACCCAGTACTTC. It codes for CASSTTMGGQETQYF.

This chain joins TRBV20-1 and TRBJ1-1; TRBD1 matches at 7 bases. Germline values: CDR1 DFQATT, CDR2 SNEGSKA (reference sequence). CDR3 length: 12 residues. V lost 3 bases to trimming and J lost 8 bases; unmatched junction nucleotides: 6. The chain's CDR3 is CSASTDRDEAFF. Here the CDR3 DNA reads TGCAGTGCTAGTACCGACAGGGACGAAGCTTTCTTT.

This chain joins TRBV10-3 and TRBJ2-5; maybe TRBD2 (5 bases). The germline V gene has CDR1 ENHRY and CDR2 SYGVKD. V shed 7 bases and J shed 4 bases, with 10 bases lying between them. The CDR3 runs 12 residues. CDR3 region: CAIKSGGETQYF. The CDR3 coding sequence is TGTGCCATCAAGAGCGGTGGAGAGACCCAGTACTTC.

This sequence joins TRBV19 and TRBJ2-7; 8 bases are shared with TRBD2. CDR1 is LNHDA, CDR2 SQIVND, per germline (reference sequence). V lost 3 bases and J lost 3; bases outside the gene matches: 7. This CDR3 spans 15 amino acids. This CDR3 reads CASSIPGLGVYEQYF. The CDR3 nucleotides are TGTGCCAGTAGTATTCCGGGACTAGGTGTCTACGAGCAGTACTTC.

This chain uses TRBV11-2 with TRBJ1-1; TRBD1 might be the D (5 bases). The CDR3 totals 13 residues. Germline V gene lookup returns CDR1 SGHAT and CDR2 FQNNGV. V lost 4 bases, J lost 1 base, and 7 bases lay in between. CDR3 in DNA: TGTGCCAGCAGCTGGGGGGGGAACACTGAAGCTTTCTTT. It codes for CASSWGGNTEAFF.

The chain combines TRBV7-8 with TRBJ2-1, with TRBD1 matching 11 bases. Per the germline V gene, CDR1 is SGHVS and CDR2 is FQNEAQ. Germline trimming cut 0 bases from V and 8 bases from J; bases unmatched to any gene: 15. The length of the CDR3 is 19 residues. The CDR3 loop reads CASSLANWERTGGMDEQFF. CDR3 coding DNA: TGTGCCAGCAGCTTAGCGAATTGGGAAAGGACAGGGGGCATGGATGAGCAGTTCTTC.

The rearrangement joins TRBV18 to TRBJ2-5, with D unresolved. Germline V gene sequence: CDR1 KGHSH, CDR2 LQKENI. The CDR3 contains 14 residues. Trimming pared 3 bases from V and 5 bases from J, leaving 13 bases between. The chain's CDR3 is CASSPRQIGETQYF. DNA of the CDR3: TGTGCCAGCTCACCGAGACAAATTGGGGAGACCCAGTACTTC. Filled out from reference TRBV18 and TRBJ2-5, the complete variable domain reads NAGVMQNPRHLVRRRGQEARLRCSPMKGHSHVYWYRQLPEEGLKFMVYLQKENIIDESGMPKERFSAEFPKEGPSILRIQQVVRGDSAAYFCASSPRQIGETQYFGPGTRLLVL.